This entry is about one T cell receptor beta chain. Germline-derived CDR1 and CDR2 are ENHRY and SYGVKD. The germline V and J ends were trimmed by 6 bases and 2 bases, with 10 bases remaining between them. The CDR3 runs to 14 residues. This record comes from a study of blood T cell repertoires in COVID-19. Turning to the study itself: The origin of the acute and convalescent COVID-19 samples was the United States, Italy and Spain. Sample material is recorded as cDNA or gDNA derived from T cells, B-cell-depleted T cells, or PBMCs.

Methods used by the authors: Reference gene primer amplification gave estimated nucleated cell counts. Profiling relied on immunoSEQ multiplex PCR, and the TCRdb table lists in-frame clones only, not all of them. D and trimming come from the DNA, and the V and J calls and clone size come from that table. The sample holds roughly 150,000 clones, about 85% seen once. The sequenced sample was peripheral blood. The receptor comes from a woman in her sixties or seventies with acute or convalescent COVID-19. The V call is TRBV10-3, the J call TRBJ2-2; TRBD1 might be the D (6 bases). The CDR3 reads CAIRRDTNTGELFF. As DNA, the CDR3 is TGTGCCATCAGGAGGGACACCAACACCGGGGAGCTGTTTTTT.